These 20 T cell receptor beta chains were all obtained from the same sample, sequenced in a study of blood T cells in healthy people across ages (dated by TCRdb to between 2014 and 2017). Libraries came from 5' RACE. Sequencing was performed on an Illumina HiSeq 2500. A second PCR of about 6 to 11 cycles was run with a J-beta primer mix and a sample-barcoded 5' primer. TCRdb cleaned the public reads at Q25 with fastp, built clones with MiXCR and kept in-frame beta chains. Rows are combined by CDR3 protein, so each entry shows the most common genes and DNA. The sample table lists about 800,000 distinct CDR3 sequences, approximately 25% of them with a count of one. Jointly, the top ten make up more than 3% of the sample. This same sample was also part of a study on T cells of mothers and their children.

Sample: blood. These receptors all come from a boy under 18 in good health.

The rearrangement links TRBV7-2 to TRBJ2-1; 12 bases are shared with TRBD2. The CDR3 covers 19 residues. Germline V gene data show CDR1 as SGHTA and CDR2 as FQGNSA. Losses at the gene ends were 1 base for V and 0 bases for J; bases not matched to a gene: 7. CDR3 bases: TGTGCCAGCAGCTTAGTGGCACTAGCGGGGGGCTTCTCCTACAATGAGCAGTTCTTC. Translating gives CASSLVALAGGFSYNEQFF.

This clonotype was found a few times. The chain employs TRBV5-1 and TRBJ2-2; D ambiguous. The germline V gene encodes CDR1 SGHRS and CDR2 YFSETQ. The CDR3 has 17 amino acids. V dropped 0 bases and J dropped 0 bases, with 12 bases sitting between them. The CDR3, as DNA: TGCGCCAGCAGCTTGGGTCGGGCGGACGCGAACACCGGGGAGCTGTTTTTT. Encoded protein: CASSLGRADANTGELFF.

The chain recombines TRBV27 with TRBJ2-5; 8 bases map to TRBD2. Germline CDR1 reads MNHEY; CDR2 reads SMNVEV (reference sequence). This CDR3 comprises 18 residues. V dropped 0 bases and J dropped 4; count of bases not matched to a gene: 13. The CDR3 coding sequence is TGTGCCAGCAGTTTATCGGCGGGGGGACTTAATATAGGAGAGACCCAGTACTTC. Its translation: CASSLSAGGLNIGETQYF.

This rearrangement joins TRBV20-1 to TRBJ2-7; possibly TRBD2 for D (7 bases). CDR1 DFQATT and CDR2 SNEGSKA come from the germline V gene (reference sequence). This CDR3 spans 15 amino acids. V was trimmed by 4 bases and J by 0 bases, leaving 16 bases between them. DNA for the CDR3: TGCAGTGCTAACCCCGCGGGGGCTAGCTCCTACGAGCAGTACTTC. It encodes CSANPAGASSYEQYF.

The V and J genes are TRBV6-1 and TRBJ1-1; 10 positions match TRBD1. The V segment lost 6 bases and the J segment 6 bases; nucleotides outside the gene matches: 10. This CDR3 is 15 amino acids long. Looked up from germline, CDR1 is MNHNS and CDR2 is SASEGT. CDR3 region: CASSLTGTGVPEAFF. The CDR3, as DNA: TGTGCCAGCAGCCTTACCGGGACAGGGGTTCCTGAAGCTTTCTTT.

This clonotype occurred a few times. The chain has TRBV7-9 and TRBJ2-7, with no clear D. Germline V gene data show CDR1 as SEHNR and CDR2 as FQNEAQ (reference sequence). The CDR3 runs to 11 residues. The V end was cut by 11 bases, the J end by 3 bases, with 11 bases between. The CDR3 reads CAVGDNYEQYF. The CDR3, as DNA: TGTGCCGTCGGAGATAACTACGAGCAGTACTTC.

This clonotype was seen a few times. The chain uses TRBV7-9 and TRBJ2-5; D assignment may be TRBD1 or TRBD2 (5 bases each). Germline V gene data show CDR1 as SEHNR and CDR2 as FQNEAQ (reference sequence). This CDR3 is built from 14 residues. Trimming removed 4 bases at V and 2 bases at J, with 11 bases between. The CDR3 sequence is CASSSRDHQETQYF. CDR3 nucleotides: TGTGCCAGCAGCTCCCGGGACCATCAAGAGACCCAGTACTTC.

This chain joins TRBV28 and TRBJ1-3; TRBD1 agrees at 7 bases. CDR1 is MDHEN, CDR2 SYDVKM, per germline. V lost 8 bases, J lost 4 bases, and 8 bases stayed unmatched. This CDR3 is built from 14 residues. The CDR3: CASRTRGLGNTIYF. The CDR3 DNA is TGTGCCAGCCGCACTAGGGGGCTAGGAAACACCATATATTTT.

Only a few counts were recorded for this clonotype. The V and J genes are TRBV7-2 and TRBJ2-5; maybe TRBD2 (6 bases). The DNA end lines up better with TRBJ2-7; the J call may be wrong. This CDR3 contains 14 residues. Germline assignment: CDR1 SGHTA and CDR2 FQGNSA. Written as DNA, the CDR3 is TGTGCCAGCAGCGTCGCGGGGTTTCCCTACGAGCAGTACTTC. It yields the protein CASSVAGFPYEQYF.

This rearrangement joins TRBV20-1 to TRBJ2-5; no reliable D call. The assigned J gene may be wrong: the sequence end matches TRBJ2-1 better. CDR1 is DFQATT, CDR2 SNEGSKA, per germline (reference sequence). This CDR3 is 11 amino acids long. The CDR3 region has the DNA TGCAGTGCTAGTCTCGTGGATGAGCAGTTCTTC. Its translation: CSASLVDEQFF.

The V gene is TRBV12-3 or TRBV12-4, the J gene TRBJ1-2; D is uncertain. CDR3 size: 16 residues. V shed 3 bases and J shed 6 bases, with 20 bases lying between them. CDR3: CASSFIQARGRDGYTF. The DNA of the CDR3 is TGTGCCAGCAGTTTTATACAAGCTAGAGGTAGAGATGGCTACACCTTC.

This clonotype came up a few times. The J gene is TRBJ2-5, the V gene TRBV7-9, with 7 bases lining up with TRBD1. The junction had 8 bases not matched to a gene; V was cut back by 5 bases and J by 14 bases. Germline V lookup: CDR1 SEHNR, CDR2 FQNEAQ (reference sequence). The CDR3 contains 11 residues. The CDR3 DNA reads as TGTGCCAGCAGCCTAGGGACAGATGTTTACTTC. Its translation: CASSLGTDVYF.

Comments on this clonotype: One junction end disagrees with the germline gene, perhaps due to a read error. This chain links TRBV11-2 with TRBJ1-3, with TRBD1 matching over 10 bases. CDR3 length equals 16 residues. Germline V gives CDR1 SGHAT, CDR2 FQNNGV. The CDR3 protein is CAGSLGQGITGNTIYF. The CDR3 bases are TGTGCCGGCAGCTTGGGACAGGGGATAACTGGAAACACCATATATTTT.

The chain carries TRBV4-1 and TRBJ1-4, with no clear D. Trimming left V 3 bases short and J 4 bases short, with 18 bases between. This CDR3 is 17 amino acids long. CDR1 MGHRA and CDR2 YSYEKL come from the germline V gene. Here the CDR3 DNA reads TGCGCCAGCAGCCACCTGATAGTGATGGCAGTTAATGAAAAACTGTTTTTT. Translation: CASSHLIVMAVNEKLFF.

This clonotype was detected a few times. V is TRBV24-1 and J is TRBJ2-2; a weak D match, TRBD2 (5 bases). CDR3 length: 17 amino acids. The germline V and J ends were trimmed by 5 bases and 6 bases, with 21 bases remaining between them. Germline V CDR1 and CDR2: KGHDR, SFDVKD. The CDR3 loop is CATSGPGVIRNAGELFF. CDR3 DNA sequence: TGTGCCACCAGTGGCCCCGGGGTCATTCGCAACGCCGGGGAGCTGTTTTTT.

The gene calls are TRBV19 and TRBJ1-2, with D perhaps TRBD1 (5 bases). This CDR3 contains 14 residues. Germline-derived CDR1 and CDR2 are LNHDA and SQIVND (reference sequence). The V gene lost 7 bases and the J gene lost 6 bases, with 18 bases spanning the gap. CDR3: CASTATGTTNGYTF. Here the CDR3 DNA reads TGTGCCAGTACCGCGACCGGGACGACAAATGGCTACACCTTC.

The rearrangement links TRBV25-1 to TRBJ1-4; D may be TRBD1 (5 bases). V lost 5 bases, J lost 10 bases, and 23 bases lay in between. The CDR3 length is 16 residues. The germline V gene has CDR1 MGHDK and CDR2 SYGVNS. CDR3 nucleotide sequence: TGTGCCAGCAGTCCGGACACCACAACCGGAGTGGGAAAACTGTTTTTT. It encodes CASSPDTTTGVGKLFF.

The V and J genes are TRBV5-1 and TRBJ2-5; 14 bases line up with TRBD2. V gave up 4 bases and J gave up 5 bases; unmatched junction bases: 10. The length of the CDR3 is 17 residues. Germline V CDR1 and CDR2: SGHRS, YFSETQ. CDR3 region: CASSEWTSGGLMETQYF. CDR3 in DNA: TGCGCCAGCAGCGAATGGACTAGCGGGGGGCTTATGGAGACCCAGTACTTC.

This clonotype was seen only a few times. The CDR3 reads CASSVDRLGYEQYF. The CDR3 nucleotides are TGTGCCAGCAGCGTAGACAGGTTGGGGTACGAGCAGTACTTC. The chain uses TRBV9 and TRBJ2-5; D may be TRBD1 (5 bases). TRBJ2-7 explains the end of the DNA better; the J call may be wrong. Per the germline V gene, CDR1 is SGDLS and CDR2 is YYNGEE. The CDR3 is 14 amino acids.

This chain connects TRBV9 to TRBJ2-1; 8 bases line up with TRBD1. The J call is uncertain, as TRBJ2-7 better fits the DNA end. There are 13 residues in the CDR3. Germline V CDR1 and CDR2: SGDLS, YYNGEE. CDR3 amino acids: CASSVGGQDEQYF. The CDR3 region has the DNA TGTGCCAGCAGCGTAGGGGGACAGGACGAGCAGTACTTC.